A single sample gave rise to the 17 T cell receptor beta chains below, sequenced in a study of T cell changes during pregnancy in multiple sclerosis. Generated by immunoSEQ multiplex PCR, the TCRdb table keeps only in-frame clones and is missing some. The repertoire includes about 85,000 clones, 90% to 95% of them detected once, and around 2.3% sits in the top ten. Sequencing used peripheral blood, obtained in the first trimester of pregnancy. These receptors all come from a female donor with multiple sclerosis, enrolled in a pregnancy study.

The CDR3 region is CASRRVSGANVLTF. The CDR3 nucleotides are TGTGCCAGCAGGCGGGTGAGTGGGGCCAACGTCCTGACTTTC. This chain connects TRBV2 to TRBJ2-6, with a weak D call TRBD2 (5 bases). Trimming stripped 6 bases from V and 3 bases from J, with 9 bases between. The CDR3 runs to 14 residues. Germline V gene lookup returns CDR1 SNHLY and CDR2 FYNNEI.

J is TRBJ2-1 and V is TRBV18; D is ambiguous. The CDR3 has 15 residues. V lost 6 bases to trimming and J lost 0 bases, with 12 bases between them. Germline CDR1 KGHSH, CDR2 LQKENI. The CDR3 nucleotides are TGTGCCAGCTCGCCCCTAGAGAGCTCCTACAATGAGCAGTTCTTC. Its translation: CASSPLESSYNEQFF.

V gene TRBV4-3 combines with J gene TRBJ2-3; 11 nucleotides match TRBD2. V gave up 0 bases and J gave up 2 bases; unmatched junction bases: 7. The germline V gene has CDR1 LGHNA and CDR2 YSLEER. The CDR3 totals 18 residues. The CDR3 sequence is CASSQELLAGGSTDTQYF. As DNA, the CDR3 is TGCGCCAGCAGCCAAGAACTTCTAGCGGGGGGTTCCACAGATACGCAGTATTTT.

This chain's CDR3 is CASSLPSGGVFPIETQYF. For the CDR3, the DNA is TGTGCCAGCAGCTTACCTAGCGGGGGGGTATTTCCGATCGAGACCCAGTACTTC. This sequence joins TRBV7-2 and TRBJ2-5; TRBD2 matches 12 bases. Germline V lookup: CDR1 SGHTA, CDR2 FQGNSA. The J segment lost 5 bases and the V segment lost 2 bases, leaving 12 bases of the junction unmatched. The CDR3 extends over 18 amino acids. Together with reference TRBV7-2 and TRBJ2-5, the CDR3 gives the full variable domain: GAGVSQSPSNKVTEKGKDVELRCDPISGHTALYWYRQSLGQGLEFLIYFQGNSAPDKSGLPSDRFSAERTGGSVSTLTIQRTQQEDSAVYLCASSLPSGGVFPIETQYFGPGTRLLVL.

The J gene is TRBJ2-2, the V gene TRBV5-6; D not certain. Trimming stripped 4 bases from V and 4 bases from J, with 14 bases between. This CDR3 comprises 15 residues. Germline V gene lookup returns CDR1 SGHDT and CDR2 YYEEEE. The CDR3 loop reads CASSKERRSTGELFF. The CDR3 nucleotides are TGTGCCAGCAGCAAGGAGAGAAGGAGCACCGGGGAGCTGTTTTTT.

V gene TRBV5-6 combines with J gene TRBJ1-1; maybe TRBD1 (5 bases). Germline loops: CDR1 SGHDT, CDR2 YYEEEE. Trimming cost V 4 bases and J 6 bases, with 13 bases left between them. The CDR3 length is 13 residues. CDR3 bases: TGTGCCAGCAGCCTACAGGTTATATCTGAAGCTTTCTTT. It codes for CASSLQVISEAFF.

This CDR3 is CAWKGTDHTGELFF. The CDR3 DNA is TGTGCCTGGAAAGGGACAGATCATACCGGGGAGCTGTTTTTT. This chain connects TRBV30 to TRBJ2-2, with 7 positions matching TRBD1. There are 14 residues in the CDR3. Trimming at V came to 4 bases and at J to 5 bases, leaving 7 bases not matched to a gene. The germline gives CDR1 GTSNPN, CDR2 SVGIG (reference sequence). The full variable domain, in which reference TRBV30 and TRBJ2-2 provide the parts outside the CDR3, is SQTIHQWPATLVQPVGSPLSLECTVEGTSNPNLYWYRQAAGRGLQLLFYSVGIGQISSEVPQNLSASRPQDRQFILSSKKLLLSDSGFYLCAWKGTDHTGELFFGEGSRLTVL.

The V gene is TRBV6-5, the J gene TRBJ2-7, with D perhaps matching TRBD1 (5 bases). The CDR3 extends over 13 amino acids. Germline V lookup: CDR1 MNHEY, CDR2 SVGAGI. The V and J ends lost 0 bases and 3 bases respectively, with 6 bases between them. CDR3 protein: CASSYSGHYEQYF. The CDR3 DNA is TGTGCCAGCAGTTACTCGGGGCACTACGAGCAGTACTTC.

This chain links TRBV2 with TRBJ1-1; 7 positions agree with TRBD1. The CDR3 has 15 residues. Per germline, CDR1 SNHLY and CDR2 FYNNEI. V shed 2 bases and J 1 base; nucleotides not matched to a gene: 4. CDR3 bases: TGTGCCAGCAGTGAAACAGGGGTTCGGAACACTGAAGCTTTCTTT. Translating it yields CASSETGVRNTEAFF.

V usage is TRBV2 and J usage is TRBJ2-1, with a tentative D call TRBD2 (6 bases). Germline CDR1 and CDR2: SNHLY and FYNNEI. The CDR3 length is 15 residues. V shed 3 bases and J shed 0 bases, with 9 bases lying between them. Here the CDR3 reads CASSEGRSSYNEQFF. The CDR3 coding sequence is TGTGCCAGCAGTGAGGGGAGGAGCTCCTACAATGAGCAGTTCTTC.

This CDR3 reads CASSLEGLAGSGTDTQYF. In nucleotides, the CDR3 is TGCGCCAGCAGCTTGGAGGGACTAGCGGGTTCGGGCACAGATACGCAGTATTTT. The chain is built from TRBV5-1 and TRBJ2-3, with 12 bases matching TRBD2. Unmatched junction bases numbered 6, after V lost 0 bases and J lost 1 base. CDR1 SGHRS and CDR2 YFSETQ come from the germline V gene. The length of the CDR3 is 18 residues.

The chain uses TRBV7-7 and TRBJ2-2, with D uncertain. Per germline, CDR1 SSHAT and CDR2 FNYEAQ (reference sequence). CDR3 length equals 15 residues. Trimming left V 5 bases short and J 7 bases short, with 17 bases between. The CDR3 DNA is TGTGCCAGCAGCCCAAGCTTAGCCGTAAACGGGGAGCTGTTTTTT. It encodes CASSPSLAVNGELFF.

The chain is built from TRBV11-2 and TRBJ2-1, with D maybe TRBD2 (6 bases). In germline, CDR1 is SGHAT, CDR2 FQNNGV. This CDR3 is 13 amino acids long. V lost 5 bases, J lost 7 bases, and 12 bases lay in between. The CDR3: CASSLTSLNEQFF. The DNA for the CDR3 is TGTGCCAGCAGCCTGACTAGTTTGAATGAGCAGTTCTTC.

The chain employs TRBV4-1 and TRBJ2-1; TRBD1 might be the D (6 bases). The CDR3 consists of 15 residues. V dropped 1 base and J dropped 3 bases, with 10 bases sitting between them. Germline V gene sequence: CDR1 MGHRA, CDR2 YSYEKL. The DNA of the CDR3 is TGCGCCAGCAGCCAAGGGGGGACAAACTACAATGAGCAGTTCTTC. It translates to CASSQGGTNYNEQFF.

The chain carries TRBV10-3 and TRBJ1-4, with 9 bases lining up with TRBD1. CDR3 length: 13 residues. Per the germline V gene, CDR1 is ENHRY and CDR2 is SYGVKD. V shed 6 bases and J 8 bases; nucleotides not matched to a gene: 4. The CDR3 DNA reads as TGTGCCATCAGGGCGGGACAGGGAGAAAAACTGTTTTTT. Translation gives CAIRAGQGEKLFF.

This clone is a singleton in its sample. The chain employs TRBV6-5 and TRBJ2-1, with 7 nucleotides matching TRBD2. V dropped 3 bases and J dropped 10; count of bases not matched to a gene: 9. This CDR3 contains 14 residues. CDR1 and CDR2 from the germline V gene are MNHEY and SVGAGI. CDR3 protein: CASSYGERGDEQFF. CDR3 nucleotide sequence: TGTGCCAGCAGTTATGGCGAGCGGGGAGACGAGCAGTTCTTC.

This chain uses TRBV7-2 with TRBJ1-2; D gene ambiguous. Germline CDR1 reads SGHTA; CDR2 reads FQGNSA. V gave up 4 bases and J gave up 2 bases, with 11 bases separating them. The CDR3 runs to 14 residues. The CDR3 coding sequence is TGTGCCAGCAGCTACTTTGGCAGGAACTATGGCTACACCTTC. Translation gives CASSYFGRNYGYTF.